Listed below are T cell receptor beta chains from one sample, sequenced in a study of OX40 agonist ivuxolimab in advanced cancers. Profiled with immunoSEQ multiplex PCR; TCRdb holds only in-frame clones, not every one. This sample has about 48,000 clones, with approximately 90% found just once. The specimen was CD4+ or CD8+ T cells sorted from blood, collected in a trial of the OX40 agonist ivuxolimab. These receptors originate from an adult with an advanced solid tumor such as melanoma, head and neck, liver or kidney cancer. Each CDR3 is given with its conserved first and last residue. D genes are given only for firm matches. Expanded clones get a size class; other rows say once, few or many, or leave the size out.

clone size	V gene	J gene	D gene	CDR3 DNA	CDR3 protein
-	TRBV30	TRBJ1-1	-	TGTGCAGGCCAGGGAGGTCGGGATGTGAACACTGAAGCTTTCTTT	CAGQGGRDVNTEAFF
-	TRBV28	TRBJ1-6	-	TGTGCCAGCAGTTTATGGACAGAGAATTCACCCCTCCACTTT	CASSLWTENSPLHF
-	TRBV28	TRBJ2-3	TRBD2	TGTGCCAGCAGTCCATTGGGGGGACTAGCATTTATTCCGGATACGCAGTATTTT	CASSPLGGLAFIPDTQYF
-	TRBV4-3	TRBJ1-3	-	TGCGCCAGCAGCCAGGGGACATCTTATATCGCTGGAAACACCATATATTTT	CASSQGTSYIAGNTIYF
-	TRBV30	TRBJ1-2	TRBD1	TGTGCCTGGAGTGGACTCTCCAGGGGGCGATTCTATGGCTACACCTTC	CAWSGLSRGRFYGYTF
-	TRBV4-1	TRBJ2-1	TRBD2	TGCGCCAGCAGCCCCGGGACTAGCGGGGACCGGAATGAGCAGTTCTTC	CASSPGTSGDRNEQFF
-	TRBV6-5	TRBJ2-7	TRBD1	TGTGCCAGCAGTTATGGGACAGGGAGTCTCCACGAGCAGTACTTC	CASSYGTGSLHEQYF
-	TRBV13	TRBJ2-1	TRBD2	TGTGCCAGCAGCATCCTACTAGCGGGGGGCTCCTACAATGAGCAGTTCTTC	CASSILLAGGSYNEQFF
-	TRBV28	TRBJ2-1	TRBD2	TGTGCCAGCAGAGATAGCGGGGGTTCCAATGAGCAGTTCTTC	CASRDSGGSNEQFF
few	TRBV14	TRBJ2-1	TRBD1	TGTGCCAGCAGCCAAAGGGGGCGTGAGCAGTTCTTC	CASSQRGREQFF
-	TRBV19	TRBJ2-1	TRBD2	TGTGCCAGTAGCACCCCTAGCGGTTACAATGAGCAGTTCTTC	CASSTPSGYNEQFF
-	TRBV7-8	TRBJ1-6	-	TGTGCCAGCAGCTTAGGACCCTGGGCAGGGAGGCCACCCCTCCACTTT	CASSLGPWAGRPPLHF
-	TRBV4-3	TRBJ2-6	-	TGCGCCAGCAGCCAAGATCCATTTAGGGTTTCTGGGGCCAACGTCCTGACTTTC	CASSQDPFRVSGANVLTF
-	TRBV11-1	TRBJ2-5	TRBD1	TGTGCCAGCAGCGTACGACAGGGGAAATCAAGAGTGACCCAGTACTTC	CASSVRQGKSRVTQYF
-	TRBV4-3	TRBJ2-5	-	TGCGCCAGCAGCCAGGGGCCAGGGGGGTTGGAAGAGACCCAGTACTTC	CASSQGPGGLEETQYF
few	TRBV28	TRBJ2-7	-	TGTGCCAGCAGTATTCCACAGGGAAACTACGAGCAGTACTTC	CASSIPQGNYEQYF
-	TRBV6-5	TRBJ2-5	-	TGTGCCAGCAGTTACAGTGAAGAGACCCAGTACTTC	CASSYSEETQYF
-	TRBV6-5	TRBJ1-5	-	TGTGCCAGCTCGGGACTTTTCAATCAGCCCCAGCATTTT	CASSGLFNQPQHF
-	TRBV2	TRBJ2-7	-	TGTGCCAGCAGTGGAGGGCCCCGGGACGAGCAGTACTTC	CASSGGPRDEQYF
-	TRBV4-3	TRBJ1-3	-	TGCGCCAGCAGCCAAGATTGGCAGGACAGCTCTGGAAACACCATATATTTT	CASSQDWQDSSGNTIYF
-	TRBV4-3	TRBJ2-1	-	TGCGCCAGCAGCCAAGGGTTTGAGCAGTTCTTC	CASSQGFEQFF
-	TRBV2	TRBJ1-1	-	TGTGCCAGCAGTGGATGGGAACCGAACACTGAAGCTTTCTTT	CASSGWEPNTEAFF
-	TRBV7-6	TRBJ2-7	-	TGTGCCAGCAGCTTAGCGGGCGAAGTTCCCGAGCAGTACTTC	CASSLAGEVPEQYF
-	TRBV4-3	TRBJ1-2	-	TGCGCCAGCAGCCAAGATGGGGCTGCTAACTATGGCTACACCTTC	CASSQDGAANYGYTF
-	TRBV9	TRBJ1-1	-	TGTGCCAGCAGTCTCTCGGGAGGGGGCACTGAAGCTTTCTTT	CASSLSGGGTEAFF
-	TRBV5-1	TRBJ2-6	-	TGCGCCAGCAGCTCACACCGGGACACTGGGGCCAACGTCCTGACTTTC	CASSSHRDTGANVLTF
-	TRBV11-2	TRBJ2-2	-	TGTGCCAGCAGCTTAGATGGGGGAGCTTGGGACACCGGGGAGCTGTTTTTT	CASSLDGGAWDTGELFF
-	TRBV27	TRBJ2-7	-	TGTGCCAGCAGTCCACAGAGCAACGAGCAGTACTTC	CASSPQSNEQYF
-	TRBV5-5	TRBJ2-7	TRBD1	TGTGCCAGCAGCTTGGTTCCAGGGGGCTCCTACGAGCAGTACTTC	CASSLVPGGSYEQYF
-	TRBV7-9	TRBJ1-4	TRBD1	TGTGCCAGCAGCACTTCGGGACAGGGAGCAACTAATGAAAAACTGTTTTTT	CASSTSGQGATNEKLFF
-	TRBV11-2	TRBJ2-7	TRBD1	TGTGCCAGCAGCCCCGACAGGGCGTTGAGCTCCTACGAGCAGTACTTC	CASSPDRALSSYEQYF
-	TRBV27	TRBJ1-1	-	TGTGCCAGCAGTCCCCGCATTATCGGGAACACTGAAGCTTTCTTT	CASSPRIIGNTEAFF
-	TRBV6-9	TRBJ2-7	-	TGTGCCAGCGTCCTCGAGCAGTACTTC	CASVLEQYF
-	TRBV27	TRBJ2-7	-	TGTGCCAGCAGTAGGGGGGGCTACGAGCAGTACTTC	CASSRGGYEQYF
-	TRBV27	TRBJ2-3	TRBD1	TGTGCCAGCAGTCTTGGGACAGGGGGCCCAGATACGCAGTATTTT	CASSLGTGGPDTQYF
-	TRBV27	TRBJ1-6	-	TGTGCCAGCAGTTTTGGGGCGTGGTCACCCCTCCACTTT	CASSFGAWSPLHF
-	TRBV6-6	TRBJ2-1	-	TGTGCCAGCAGTTACCCACAGGTATCCTACAATGAGCAGTTCTTC	CASSYPQVSYNEQFF
-	TRBV2	TRBJ2-2	-	TGTGCCAGCGTTGAGGAGAACACCGGGGAGCTGTTTTTT	CASVEENTGELFF
once	TRBV2	TRBJ2-2	TRBD2	TGTGCCGGATGGGGGGGATCCAACACCGGGGAGCTGTTTTTT	CAGWGGSNTGELFF
-	TRBV5-6	TRBJ2-7	-	TGTGCCAGCAGCTTGGAGACCTCAGGGAACTCCTACGAGCAGTACTTC	CASSLETSGNSYEQYF
-	TRBV5-6	TRBJ1-2	-	TGTGCCAGCAGCTGGGGTGGGACGGATGGCTACACCTTC	CASSWGGTDGYTF
-	TRBV5-1	TRBJ1-3	-	TGCGCCAGCAGCTTTGGGTCCGGAAACACCATATATTTT	CASSFGSGNTIYF
once	TRBV4-1	TRBJ1-5	-	TGCGCCAGCAGCCAAGATATAGGGGGTTATCAGCCCCAGCATTTT	CASSQDIGGYQPQHF
-	TRBV7-3	TRBJ2-7	TRBD2	TGTGCCAGCAGCCCTTATGGGGGGGCCTACGAGCAGTACTTC	CASSPYGGAYEQYF
once	TRBV9	TRBJ2-2	-	TGTGCCAGCAGCGTAGACAGCCAGCCTTTTAACACCGGGGAGCTGTTTTTT	CASSVDSQPFNTGELFF
-	TRBV5-5	TRBJ1-4	TRBD1	TGTGCCAGCAGCTGGTCGGGACAGGGCGTTCAGGCTAATGAAAAACTGTTTTTT	CASSWSGQGVQANEKLFF
-	TRBV9	TRBJ2-7	-	TGTGCCAGCAGCGTAGCTTGGTGGACGGCAGGGTTTTTCAGGTTAATGGGCGAGCAGTACTTC	CASSVAWWTAGFFRLMGEQYF
-	TRBV19	TRBJ2-7	TRBD1	TGTGCCAGTAGTACGTCCGGGACAGGGTTCGACGAGCAGTACTTC	CASSTSGTGFDEQYF
-	TRBV27	TRBJ1-2	TRBD1	TGTGCCAGCAGCCAAGGGGGCAGCTATGGCTACACCTTC	CASSQGGSYGYTF
once	TRBV7-2	TRBJ2-1	-	TGTGCCAGCAGCCGCAAGGGGGGGCAGGACCATGAGCAGTTCTTC	CASSRKGGQDHEQFF
-	TRBV4-3	TRBJ1-1	TRBD1	TGCGCCAGCAGCCCTCCGCAGGGGGACGCTGAAGCTTTCTTT	CASSPPQGDAEAFF
-	TRBV7-9	TRBJ2-7	TRBD1	TGTGCCAGCAGCTCCCAGGGGGCAGTCTACGAGCAGTACTTC	CASSSQGAVYEQYF
few	TRBV28	TRBJ2-1	-	TGTGCCAGCAGTTTACGGGGGAAATACAATGAGCAGTTCTTC	CASSLRGKYNEQFF
-	TRBV27	TRBJ2-7	TRBD2	TGTGCCAGCAGTTTATCGGGACTAGCGGGGGCCACTTACGAGCAGTACTTC	CASSLSGLAGATYEQYF
-	TRBV25-1	TRBJ2-3	TRBD2	TGTGCCAGCAGTGTGCTAGCGGGGGCGGATACGCAGTATTTT	CASSVLAGADTQYF
-	TRBV18	TRBJ2-7	TRBD1	TGTGCCAGCTCAAACCCGGGACAGTTCTACGAGCAGTACTTC	CASSNPGQFYEQYF
-	TRBV28	TRBJ2-3	-	TGTGCCAGCAACGAATGGACAGATACGCAGTATTTT	CASNEWTDTQYF
-	TRBV28	TRBJ2-5	-	TGTGCCAGCAGTTTGGGGAAACCCACAGGGGACTTCCAAGAGACCCAGTACTTC	CASSLGKPTGDFQETQYF
-	TRBV6-1	TRBJ2-1	TRBD1	TGTGCCAGCAGTCCCCGGACAGGGGGCGTTCCTGAGCAGTTCTTC	CASSPRTGGVPEQFF